Below, 12 T cell receptor beta chains from the same sample are listed, as sequenced in a study of PD-1 blockade in classical Hodgkin lymphoma. This table comes from immunoSEQ multiplex PCR, and its TCRdb copy is limited to in-frame clones, with some not included. The table includes 70,000 or so clones, 93% detected once. Autologous stem cell transplantation was followed by relapse in every patient, and brentuximab vedotin exposure varied. The starting material was peripheral blood mononuclear cells (PBMCs), obtained at baseline. These receptors all stem from a human donor with classical Hodgkin lymphoma.

The rearrangement joins TRBV6-6 to TRBJ1-2; the D gene is possibly TRBD1 (5 bases). This CDR3 region has 14 residues. Germline assignment: CDR1 MNHNY and CDR2 SVGAGI (reference sequence). V was shortened by 6 bases and J by 6 bases, with 17 bases between the two germline ends. CDR3 nucleotides: TGTGCCAGCAGCGTACGTCAGGGTCTGAATGGCTACACCTTC. Amino acid sequence: CASSVRQGLNGYTF.

The chain couples TRBV21-1 to TRBJ2-7; the DNA was not compared with TRBD1, the D call given in the table. TRBV21-1 is deemed a pseudogene. This CDR3 region has 16 residues. CDR3 DNA sequence: TGTGCCAGCAGCAAATTAAGGCCGGACAGGGGCGACTGGCAGTACTTC. Translating it yields CASSKLRPDRGDWQYF.

The rearrangement joins TRBV19 to TRBJ2-7; 7 bases match TRBD2. CDR3 length equals 13 residues. V shed 4 bases, J shed 3 bases, and the junction held 3 bases outside the gene matches. Germline V lookup: CDR1 LNHDA, CDR2 SQIVND (reference sequence). The chain's CDR3 is CASSSWGGYEQYF. The CDR3 coding sequence is TGTGCCAGTAGTAGCTGGGGGGGCTACGAGCAGTACTTC.

The chain recombines TRBV7-9 with TRBJ1-4; TRBD1 aligns across 11 bases. Germline CDR1 is SEHNR and CDR2 is FQNEAQ (reference sequence). CDR3 length: 18 residues. The ends lost 5 bases at V and 4 bases at J; junction bases unmatched: 12. For the CDR3, the DNA is TGTGCCAGCAGCGACGGACAGGGGGCCCGGGTAGTTAATGAAAAACTGTTTTTT. Protein sequence: CASSDGQGARVVNEKLFF. The complete variable domain, with remaining parts taken from reference TRBV7-9 and TRBJ1-4, reads DTGVSQNPRHKITKRGQNVTFRCDPISEHNRLYWYRQTLGQGPEFLTYFQNEAQLEKSRLLSDRFSAERPKGSFSTLEIQRTEQGDSAMYLCASSDGQGARVVNEKLFFGSGTQLSVL.

This chain links TRBV7-2 with TRBJ2-5; D possibly matches TRBD1 or TRBD2 (5 bases each). CDR1 and CDR2 from the germline V gene are SGHTA and FQGNSA. Trimming pared 8 bases from V and 2 bases from J, leaving 9 bases between. The CDR3 is 12 residues long. Here the CDR3 DNA reads TGTGCCAGCGGGACCCAGCAAGAGACCCAGTACTTC. Protein sequence: CASGTQQETQYF.

The chain uses TRBV6-5 and TRBJ2-2; TRBD2 agrees at 10 bases. In germline, CDR1 is MNHEY, CDR2 SVGAGI. Trimming took 3 bases from V and 8 from J; bases not matched to a gene: 9. The CDR3 length is 16 residues. DNA for the CDR3: TGTGCCAGCAGTTATTTTCGGACTAGCGGTTATGGGGAGCTGTTTTTT. Translating it yields CASSYFRTSGYGELFF.

V usage is TRBV7-6 and J usage is TRBJ1-1, with 7 nucleotides matching TRBD1. V trimming: 0 bases; J trimming: 4 bases; junction bases outside the gene matches: 8. From germline, CDR1 is SGHVS and CDR2 FNYEAQ. The CDR3 is 16 amino acids. The CDR3 nucleotides are TGTGCCAGCAGCTTAGCGGTACAGGGGCCGGTCACTGAAGCTTTCTTT. As protein: CASSLAVQGPVTEAFF.

This chain links TRBV7-9 with TRBJ2-7, with TRBD1 matching 8 bases. There are 12 residues in the CDR3. Germline V gene lookup returns CDR1 SEHNR and CDR2 FQNEAQ (reference sequence). The CDR3 DNA sequence: TGTGCTACATCAGGGGGCGCCTACGAGCAGTACTTC. It encodes CATSGGAYEQYF. The variable domain in full, with the rest retrieved from reference TRBV7-9 and TRBJ2-7, is DTGVSQNPRHKITKRGQNVTFRCDPISEHNRLYWYRQTLGQGPEFLTYFQNEAQLEKSRLLSDRFSAERPKGSFSTLEIQRTEQGDSAMYLCATSGGAYEQYFGPGTRLTVT.

The chain uses TRBV9 and TRBJ2-7; TRBD2 matches 7 bases. Germline V gene data show CDR1 as SGDLS and CDR2 as YYNGEE. V trimming: 3 bases; J trimming: 5 bases; junction bases outside the gene matches: 2. This CDR3 is built from 12 residues. The CDR3 region is CASSAGGNEQYF. The CDR3 region has the DNA TGTGCCAGCAGCGCCGGGGGGAACGAGCAGTACTTC.

J is TRBJ1-1 and V is TRBV4-1; D is unresolved. The CDR3 is 13 residues long. V lost 7 bases and J lost 6, with 15 bases in between. The germline V gene encodes CDR1 MGHRA and CDR2 YSYEKL. The CDR3 DNA follows: TGCGCCAGCACTTTGGACGTGGATTCTGAAGCTTTCTTT. This codes for CASTLDVDSEAFF.

This clone was recorded a few times. The chain uses TRBV6-1 and TRBJ2-7, with 7 positions matching TRBD1. V lost 8 bases to trimming and J lost 4 bases; unmatched junction nucleotides: 11. This CDR3 has 14 amino acids. The V gene's germline CDR1 is MNHNS and CDR2 SASEGT. The CDR3 here is CASLDRRILYEQYF. The CDR3 nucleotides are TGTGCCAGCCTGGACAGGCGGATACTTTACGAGCAGTACTTC.

The chain couples TRBV10-3 to TRBJ2-1; 7 bases are shared with TRBD2. Germline CDR1 is ENHRY and CDR2 is SYGVKD. Trimming at V came to 0 bases and at J to 9 bases, leaving 11 bases not matched to a gene. The CDR3 has 16 amino acids. CDR3 bases: TGTGCCATCAGTGAGTCGGTAGCCGGGGGGTGGGGTGAGCAGTTCTTC. Translation: CAISESVAGGWGEQFF.